The 3 T cell receptor beta chains presented below share a single source sample, sequenced in a study of blood T cell repertoires in COVID-19. The table came from immunoSEQ multiplex PCR; TCRdb's copy has only in-frame clones and leaves some out. The repertoire holds about 300,000 clones, with around nine tenths as singletons. The material sequenced was PBMCs or T cells enriched from blood (not recorded which). The receptors come from a woman between 18 and 29 years old who had recovered from COVID-19.

The chain links TRBV7-9 to TRBJ1-3, with a tentative D call TRBD1 (5 bases). This CDR3 is 15 amino acids long. Germline V lookup: CDR1 SEHNR, CDR2 FQNEAQ (reference sequence). Trimming shortened V by 3 bases and J by 0 bases, and 9 bases separated the two germline ends. The CDR3 is CASSFTQGSGNTIYF. The CDR3, as DNA: TGTGCCAGCAGCTTTACCCAGGGCTCTGGAAACACCATATATTTT.

V usage is TRBV3-1 (or the pseudogene TRBV3-2) and J usage is TRBJ1-5; 7 bases line up with TRBD1. CDR1 is LGHDT, CDR2 YNNKEL, per germline (reference sequence). Germline trimming cut 4 bases from V and 2 bases from J; bases unmatched to any gene: 14. This CDR3 spans 18 amino acids. The CDR3 region is CASSPGQRCGGGNQPQHF. The CDR3 nucleotides are TGTGCCAGCAGCCCGGGACAGAGATGTGGTGGGGGCAATCAGCCCCAGCATTTT.

The chain recombines TRBV15 with TRBJ2-7; TRBD1 might be the D (6 bases). V was clipped by 0 bases and J by 3 bases, with 12 bases between them. The CDR3 is 15 residues long. The germline V gene encodes CDR1 LNHNV and CDR2 YYDKDF (reference sequence). The CDR3 is CATSREGGHLYEQYF. CDR3 bases: TGTGCCACCAGCAGAGAAGGGGGACACCTCTACGAGCAGTACTTC.